This T cell receptor (beta chain) was obtained from a study of T cells in Graves' hyperthyroidism and ophthalmopathy (dated by TCRdb to 2018 to 2020). For context, the study as a whole: Peripheral blood samples were taken at the time of initial diagnosis, prior to any treatment. TCR V-J signatures able to tell the groups apart were searched for in a discovery cohort of approximately 95 patients, of whom under 45 had Graves' ophthalmopathy and 55 to 65 had stable Graves' hyperthyroidism. The 75 to 100 discovery patients were divided at random into training and test sets in a 7:3 ratio. TCR Vbeta CDR3 sequencing of 120 to 150 peripheral blood samples (over 40 ophthalmopathy, about 75 hyperthyroidism and some 17 progressor patients) is reported in the paper. An independent validation cohort of about 20 hyperthyroidism patients and 17 patients who later progressed to ophthalmopathy tested prospective prediction of ophthalmopathy. After sampling, hyperthyroidism patients received methimazole starting at 30 mg daily, and ophthalmopathy patients received high-dose intravenous methylprednisolone. In about 6 Graves' hyperthyroidism patients, the study also compared T-cell repertoires from thyroid tissue with T-cell repertoires from blood. Points the paper makes about the study in general: A 13 V-J signature model separated ophthalmopathy from stable hyperthyroidism, with approximately 87% sensitivity and roughly 84% specificity in cross-validation and 80%/75% in testing. Blood samples also contained most of the expanded thyroid clonotypes (frequency above 0.001), which suggests that blood repertoires may reflect thyroid immune responses. In validation, progression to ophthalmopathy was predicted by the model with 70.59% sensitivity and 72.22% specificity, a median of about 6.4 months before onset. No statistical method was used to set the sample size in advance, and investigators knew the group allocation.

Turning to this clonotype: No cognate antigen has been identified for it. No base quality values were provided; no much bigger clone lies one nucleotide off.

Amplification of TCR beta CDR3 regions was carried out from RNA transcripts. The first round of RT-PCR for the TCR CDR3 was performed with the HTBI primer set and the Qiagen OneStep RT-PCR kit. Libraries were constructed in a second round of multiplex PCR, after which size selection and purification were performed. Libraries were sequenced paired-end with 100 bp reads on an Illumina HiSeq2000. Per the source publication's procedure: SOAPnuke was used to process the raw data, throwing out any read that contained adapters or uncalled bases, had a mean Phred below 15, or lacked an exact constant-primer or identifier match. COPE v1.2.5 was used to merge the high-quality paired reads, and each unique nucleotide sequence was defined as a clonotype. MiTCR v1.1 was used to align clonotypes to the IMGT TRBV, TRBD and TRBJ reference segments. The analysis included only V-J combinations with a frequency above 0.0001, which together covered roughly 99% of the repertoires. A TCS score was defined as the ratio of F50 (clonal expansion) to E x V (chaos), with BLOSUM62-based TCRdist applied between CDR3 peptides within each V-J. Welch's t-statistics and random forest reduced around 550 V-J features to roughly 13, which were used in a naive Bayes classifier (R e1071). TCRdb applied fastp at Q25 and MiXCR to the public reads, then kept only in-frame beta chains. Identical CDR3 proteins give one entry, which carries the most common genes and DNA. For this entry, the V and J calls and clone size follow TCRdb and not the study's own pipeline. Across this sample there are roughly 600,000 distinct CDR3 sequences, with around 13% seen only once. Around 12% of the sample rests with the top ten.

Ophthalmopathy patients had moderately to severely active disease, Clinical Activity Score of at least 3, NOSPECS grade of at least 4, and duration under 3 months. The study excluded patients with uncontrolled infections, other autoimmune diseases, pregnancy or lactation. Diagnoses were based on clinical symptoms, serum thyroxine and TRAb, thyroid ultrasound and orbital computed tomography. PBMCs were separated from 7.5 to 10 ml of fresh peripheral blood using Ficoll-Paque density gradient centrifugation. Total RNA was extracted with Trizol reagent, and quality was checked on an Agilent 2100 Bioanalyzer. Inclusive of the bounding cysteine and phenylalanine, the CDR3 is 15 residues long. Only the CDR3 region is kept as DNA, spanning 45 bases read in frame from base 1. At the junction V is shortened by 3 bases and J by 2 bases, with 8 bases in between. The CDR1 and CDR2 encoded by the germline V gene (reference sequence) are LNHDA and SQIVND.

The sequence came from a woman between 50 and 59 years old with Graves' ophthalmopathy. Input material: blood. The sequence links TRBV19 to TRBJ2-6; confidence is insufficient to name the D gene. CDR3 protein: CASSMIEAGANVLTF. The nucleotide sequence reads TGTGCCAGTAGTATGATCGAGGCTGGGGCCAACGTCCTGACTTTC.